Listed here are 18 T cell receptor beta chains from one sample, sequenced in a study of CD8 T cells in Susac syndrome. With random hexamers, roughly 0.45 to 1 ug RNA was reverse transcribed. Each CDR3 protein gets one entry after TCRdb re-called the immunoSEQ multiplex PCR reads with MiXCR. The data hold about 130,000 distinct CDR3 sequences, with 95% observed a single time. Sequencing input: CD8+ T cells from PBMCs. These receptor sequences come from a human donor with Susac syndrome.

V usage is TRBV5-4 and J usage is TRBJ2-3; TRBD2 aligns across 8 bases. V was clipped by 3 bases and J by 5 bases; unmatched bases: 8. This CDR3 region has 15 residues. CDR1 is SGHNT, CDR2 YYREEE, per germline (reference sequence). The CDR3 DNA sequence: TGTGCCAGCAGCTCCGGACTAGCTGACAGAGATACGCAGTATTTT. Encoded protein: CASSSGLADRDTQYF.

V gene TRBV4-1 combines with J gene TRBJ1-1; D unclear. Germline V gene lookup returns CDR1 MGHRA and CDR2 YSYEKL. Deletions cut 3 bases from V and 3 bases from J, with 8 bases between. CDR3 size: 13 residues. The chain's CDR3 is CASSQARHTEAFF. CDR3 sequence (DNA): TGCGCCAGCAGCCAGGCTCGGCACACTGAAGCTTTCTTT.

The rearrangement joins TRBV13 to TRBJ2-7; either TRBD1 or TRBD2 may supply D (5 bases each). The germline CDR1 and CDR2 sequences are PRHDT and FYEKMQ (reference sequence). This CDR3 spans 16 amino acids. V was shortened by 5 bases and J by 0 bases, with 17 bases between the two germline ends. CDR3 loop: CASSKKTGTDSYEQYF. CDR3 DNA sequence: TGTGCCAGCAGCAAGAAGACCGGGACCGACTCCTACGAGCAGTACTTC.

The chain uses TRBV12-3 or TRBV12-4 and TRBJ1-1, with a weak D call TRBD1 (6 bases). CDR3 length equals 12 residues. V gave up 6 bases and J gave up 5 bases, with 10 bases separating them. DNA for the CDR3: TGTGCCAGCAGACAGGGTTTAACTGAAGCTTTCTTT. This encodes CASRQGLTEAFF.

This chain links TRBV18 with TRBJ2-1, with 7 bases lining up with TRBD1. There are 14 residues in the CDR3. Trimming at V came to 6 bases and at J to 7 bases, leaving 9 bases not matched to a gene. Germline assignment: CDR1 KGHSH and CDR2 LQKENI. The CDR3 DNA follows: TGTGCCAGCTCTCCTCTCGAACAGGGGAATGAGCAGTTCTTC. This sequence encodes CASSPLEQGNEQFF.

A single count supports this clonotype. The chain recombines TRBV21-1 with TRBJ1-5; TRBD1, the table's D call, was not compared with the DNA. TRBV21-1 is an annotated pseudogene. CDR3 length: 15 amino acids. CDR3 amino acids: CASSRTGASNQPQHF. The DNA of the CDR3 is TGTGCCAGCAGCAGAACAGGGGCTAGCAATCAGCCCCAGCATTTT.

The chain couples TRBV4-1 to TRBJ2-5; no firm D call. Germline V gene lookup returns CDR1 MGHRA and CDR2 YSYEKL. V was clipped by 1 base and J by 5 bases, with 8 bases between them. The CDR3 is 13 residues long. The CDR3 reads CASSQVSAETQYF. In DNA form, the CDR3 reads TGCGCCAGCAGCCAAGTTTCCGCGGAGACCCAGTACTTC.

The rearrangement uses TRBV20-1 and TRBJ2-1; D remains unclear. V dropped 0 bases and J dropped 9 bases, with 9 bases sitting between them. CDR1 and CDR2 from the germline V gene are DFQATT and SNEGSKA (reference sequence). The CDR3 is 12 amino acids. The CDR3 reads CSARENVLEQFF. The CDR3 DNA reads TGCAGTGCTAGAGAGAACGTTCTTGAGCAGTTCTTC.

The CDR3 spells CASSLGWSAGGGYTF. The CDR3 region has the DNA TGTGCCAGCAGTTTAGGGTGGTCTGCGGGGGGTGGCTACACCTTC. This chain connects TRBV28 to TRBJ1-2; the D gene is possibly TRBD1 (5 bases). CDR1 and CDR2 (germline): MDHEN, SYDVKM. Trimming removed 2 bases from V and 7 bases from J, with 17 bases in between. The CDR3 is 15 amino acids.

The genes are TRBV20-1 and TRBJ2-5, with no clear D. This CDR3 is built from 16 residues. Germline-derived CDR1 and CDR2 are DFQATT and SNEGSKA (reference sequence). Trimming cost V 1 base and J 4 bases, with 19 bases left between them. Here the CDR3 reads CSARALQTSGRETQYF. The CDR3 nucleotides are TGCAGTGCTAGAGCCCTCCAAACCTCCGGACGAGAGACCCAGTACTTC.

The rearrangement joins TRBV27 to TRBJ1-1; possible D gene TRBD1, 5 bases. Germline-derived CDR1 and CDR2 are MNHEY and SMNVEV (reference sequence). CDR3 size: 15 residues. V was pared by 1 base and J by 1 base, with 10 bases between. CDR3 DNA: TGTGCCAGCAGTTTATTAGGGACGGAGAACACTGAAGCTTTCTTT. This translates into CASSLLGTENTEAFF.

Only one count was recorded for this clonotype. The rearrangement joins TRBV27 to TRBJ2-1, with 8 bases lining up with TRBD1. The V segment lost 7 bases and the J segment 8 bases; nucleotides outside the gene matches: 10. The CDR3 is 14 amino acids. Germline CDR1 reads MNHEY; CDR2 reads SMNVEV (reference sequence). CDR3 nucleotide sequence: TGTGCCAGCACCCCGGGGACAGGAGGAGATGAGCAGTTCTTC. Amino acids: CASTPGTGGDEQFF.

The chain couples TRBV13 to TRBJ2-4; 7 bases are a match to TRBD1. V lost 5 bases, J lost 2 bases, and 9 bases stayed unmatched. The length of the CDR3 is 16 residues. Germline V gene data show CDR1 as PRHDT and CDR2 as FYEKMQ (reference sequence). CDR3 amino acids: CASSPWDSQTKNIQYF. In DNA, the CDR3 is TGTGCCAGCAGCCCCTGGGACAGTCAAACCAAAAACATTCAGTACTTC.

The chain links TRBV4-1 to TRBJ2-1; TRBD2 matches 7 bases. The CDR3 has 14 amino acids. The germline V gene encodes CDR1 MGHRA and CDR2 YSYEKL. V was pared by 1 base and J by 7 bases, with 4 bases of the junction left unmatched. The CDR3 bases are TGCGCCAGCAGCCAAGCCGGGACTAATAATGAGCAGTTCTTC. It codes for CASSQAGTNNEQFF.

J is TRBJ2-7 and V is TRBV20-1; TRBD2 agrees at 12 bases. The CDR3 consists of 14 residues. J gave up 3 bases and V 6 bases, and 6 bases lay outside the gene matches. Germline assignment: CDR1 DFQATT and CDR2 SNEGSKA (reference sequence). As DNA, the CDR3 is TGCAGTGCCGGACTAGCGGGACCCGGCTACGAGCAGTACTTC. It specifies CSAGLAGPGYEQYF.

V and J are TRBV12-3 or TRBV12-4 and TRBJ2-3, with D perhaps matching TRBD2 (6 bases). CDR3 length equals 18 residues. Trimming left V 8 bases short and J 0 bases short, with 24 bases between. CDR3 in amino acids: CASLITKRRDRSTDTQYF. The CDR3 DNA reads TGTGCCAGCCTAATTACTAAGCGGCGGGATCGGAGCACAGATACGCAGTATTTT.

The chain employs TRBV2 and TRBJ2-2, with TRBD2 as a possible D gene (6 bases). The CDR3 loop spans 15 amino acids. Germline V gene data show CDR1 as SNHLY and CDR2 as FYNNEI. With 2 bases removed from V and 4 bases from J, the gap between germline ends came to 11 bases. CDR3 in amino acids: CASSETRDSTGELFF. CDR3 coding DNA: TGTGCCAGCAGTGAAACCCGGGACTCCACCGGGGAGCTGTTTTTT.

The gene calls are TRBV15 and TRBJ1-5; TRBD1 matches 8 bases. Per germline, CDR1 LNHNV and CDR2 YYDKDF (reference sequence). J gave up 7 bases and V 5 bases, and 19 bases lay outside the gene matches. This CDR3 is built from 18 residues. The CDR3 spells CATSGVVGTGLLWQPQHF. The CDR3 nucleotides read TGTGCCACCAGCGGGGTCGTGGGGACAGGCCTACTATGGCAGCCCCAGCATTTT.